This T cell receptor (beta chain) was recovered during a study of T-cell reconstitution after alpha-beta-depleted transplantation in children. During its preparation, the TCRbeta library received unique molecular identifiers. In TCRdb, the PCR reads were re-called with MiXCR into one record per CDR3 protein. The sample lists approximately 500,000 distinct CDR3 sequences, approximately 30% seen once, with around 36% in the top ten. Concerning this clonotype: Its antigen is as yet unknown.

Study-wide points: Most T-cell counts and diversity one year after the transplant came from T cells that were newly produced. Several hundred expanded graft clones reportedly were the source of alpha-beta T cells about two months after transplant.

V was clipped by 0 bases and J by 10 bases, with 13 bases between them. From germline, CDR1 is SGHRS and CDR2 YFSETQ. The CDR3 consists of 13 residues. This TCR came from a boy younger than two with Wiskott-Aldrich syndrome, due to receive a stem cell transplant. The material was PBMCs, obtained before TCRalphabeta/CD19-depleted stem cell transplant. This chain connects TRBV5-1 to TRBJ1-1; D may be TRBD1 (5 bases). CDR3 protein: CASSLDAGPSAFF. The CDR3 DNA follows: TGCGCCAGCAGCTTGGATGCGGGACCTTCAGCTTTCTTT.